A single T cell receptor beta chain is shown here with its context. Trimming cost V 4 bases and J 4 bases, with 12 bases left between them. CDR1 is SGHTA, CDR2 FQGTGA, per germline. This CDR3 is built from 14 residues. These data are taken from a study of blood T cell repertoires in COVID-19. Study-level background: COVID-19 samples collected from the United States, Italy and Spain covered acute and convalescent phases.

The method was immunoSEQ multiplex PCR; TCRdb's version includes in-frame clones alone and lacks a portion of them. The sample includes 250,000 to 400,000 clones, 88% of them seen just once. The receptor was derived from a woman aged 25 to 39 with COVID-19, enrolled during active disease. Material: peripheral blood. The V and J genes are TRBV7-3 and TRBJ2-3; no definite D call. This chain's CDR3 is CASSSLGPPDTQYF. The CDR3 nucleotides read TGTGCCAGCAGCTCATTGGGCCCCCCAGATACGCAGTATTTT. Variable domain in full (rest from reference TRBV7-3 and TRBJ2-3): GAGVSQTPSNKVTEKGKYVELRCDPISGHTALYWYRQSLGQGPEFLIYFQGTGAADDSGLPNDRFFAVRPEGSVSTLKIQRTERGDSAVYLCASSSLGPPDTQYFGPGTRLTVL.